Listed here are 23 T cell receptor beta chains from one sample, sequenced in a study of human versus mouse CDR3 diversity and MHC coevolution. Method: immunoSEQ multiplex PCR; TCRdb's copy keeps in-frame clones and lacks some. This sample yields about 81,000 clones, of which 93% are seen a single time; 1.2% to 1.5% belongs to the top ten. What was sequenced was naive CD4+ T cells from blood. Subset here: CD45RO-negative CD62L-positive naive CD4 T cells. The source of these receptors is a person aged 30 to 69 in good health.

The chain has TRBV11-3 and TRBJ2-7; TRBD2 might be the D (5 bases). V was pared by 4 bases and J by 1 base, with 11 bases between. CDR1 and CDR2 from the germline V gene are SGHNT and YENEEA. There are 14 residues in the CDR3. The CDR3 reads CASSSRESSYEQYF. The DNA for the CDR3 is TGTGCCAGCAGCTCCCGGGAATCATCCTACGAGCAGTACTTC.

This rearrangement joins TRBV6-5 to TRBJ1-1, with D possibly matching TRBD1 (6 bases). There are 13 residues in the CDR3. CDR1 and CDR2 (germline): MNHEY, SVGAGI. V was shortened by 0 bases and J by 5 bases, with 7 bases between the two germline ends. The CDR3 coding sequence is TGTGCCAGCAGTTACTCGAGGGGGACTGAAGCTTTCTTT. It specifies CASSYSRGTEAFF.

The CDR3, as DNA: TGTGCCAGCAGCTTTGTACTAGCGGCGTACAATGAGCAGTTCTTC. It translates to CASSFVLAAYNEQFF. The gene calls are TRBV5-8 and TRBJ2-1; 8 bases line up with TRBD2. CDR1 and CDR2 from the germline V gene are SGHTS and YDEGEE. J was trimmed by 4 bases and V by 2 bases; bases with no gene match: 5. The CDR3 sequence is 15 residues long.

The V gene is TRBV5-1, the J gene TRBJ2-5, with TRBD1 as a possible D gene (5 bases). CDR1 SGHRS and CDR2 YFSETQ come from the germline V gene. V lost 1 base, J lost 2 bases, and 6 bases lay in between. The CDR3 contains 13 residues. CDR3 sequence (DNA): TGCGCCAGCAGCTTGCCAGGGCAAGAGACCCAGTACTTC. Protein product: CASSLPGQETQYF.

The chain combines TRBV6-5 with TRBJ2-5, with 9 bases matching TRBD1. The junction had 9 bases not matched to a gene; V was cut back by 6 bases and J by 7 bases. Per the germline V gene, CDR1 is MNHEY and CDR2 is SVGAGI. CDR3 size: 14 residues. Written as DNA, the CDR3 is TGTGCCAGCAGGCGGAACGACAGGGGGGGGACCCAGTACTTC. As protein: CASRRNDRGGTQYF.

The chain uses TRBV2 and TRBJ1-1; D is undetermined. The CDR3 sequence is 12 residues long. The germline CDR1 and CDR2 sequences are SNHLY and FYNNEI. Trimming pared 2 bases from V and 6 bases from J, leaving 7 bases between. The CDR3, as DNA: TGTGCCAGCAGTGAACTAGTACCTGAAGCTTTCTTT. Its protein is CASSELVPEAFF.

The chain is built from TRBV19 and TRBJ1-5; D is ambiguous. Per the germline V gene, CDR1 is LNHDA and CDR2 is SQIVND (reference sequence). There are 12 residues in the CDR3. Deletions cut 10 bases from V and 7 bases from J, with 14 bases between. The CDR3 protein is CATRPLGQPQHF. CDR3 coding DNA: TGTGCCACCCGTCCACTCGGGCAGCCCCAGCATTTT.

This clone was observed a handful of times. V and J are TRBV28 and TRBJ1-4; D perhaps matches TRBD1 (5 bases). Germline V gene data show CDR1 as MDHEN and CDR2 as SYDVKM. Between the trimmed V and J ends, which lost 7 bases and 1 base, there was a span of 10 bases. The CDR3 runs to 14 residues. The DNA of the CDR3 is TGTGCCAGCACCGGTCAGGGAACTAATGAAAAACTGTTTTTT. Translating gives CASTGQGTNEKLFF.

The chain uses TRBV7-9 and TRBJ2-6; D not certain. The CDR3 runs to 16 residues. The V and J ends lost 4 bases and 0 bases respectively, with 10 bases between them. CDR1 and CDR2 from the germline V gene are SEHNR and FQNEAQ (reference sequence). CDR3: CASSSTSFSGANVLTF. In nucleotides, the CDR3 is TGTGCCAGCAGCTCCACTTCCTTCTCTGGGGCCAACGTCCTGACTTTC. Looking up the rest from reference TRBV7-9 and TRBJ2-6 gives the full variable domain: DTGVSQNPRHKITKRGQNVTFRCDPISEHNRLYWYRQTLGQGPEFLTYFQNEAQLEKSRLLSDRFSAERPKGSFSTLEIQRTEQGDSAMYLCASSSTSFSGANVLTFGAGSRLTVL.

The chain couples TRBV11-3 to TRBJ2-3; D is unresolved. This CDR3 contains 13 residues. V lost 3 bases, J lost 5 bases, and 9 bases lay in between. From germline, CDR1 is SGHNT and CDR2 YENEEA. CDR3 residues: CASSLEGGDTQYF. The CDR3 DNA reads as TGTGCCAGCAGCTTGGAAGGCGGAGATACGCAGTATTTT.

Only one count was recorded for this clone. The chain links TRBV25-1 to TRBJ1-2; no definite D call. CDR3 length: 13 residues. V was trimmed by 3 bases and J by 4 bases, leaving 9 bases between them. The germline gives CDR1 MGHDK, CDR2 SYGVNS. Written as DNA, the CDR3 is TGTGCCAGCAGTGATCCGGGTCTCTATGGCTACACCTTC. This codes for CASSDPGLYGYTF.

V gene TRBV9 combines with J gene TRBJ1-1, with D uncertain. The ends were cut back, 0 bases at V and 0 bases at J, with 9 bases in the middle. This CDR3 spans 15 amino acids. Looked up from germline, CDR1 is SGDLS and CDR2 is YYNGEE. CDR3 in DNA: TGTGCCAGCAGCGTAGCTACAGATTTGAACACTGAAGCTTTCTTT. It specifies CASSVATDLNTEAFF.

The CDR3 sequence is CASSTPGHKISGANVLTF. The CDR3 nucleotides are TGTGCCAGTAGTACCCCGGGACATAAGATCTCTGGGGCCAACGTCCTGACTTTC. The V gene is TRBV19, the J gene TRBJ2-6; tentatively, D is TRBD1 (6 bases). The CDR3 has 18 amino acids. Germline assignment: CDR1 LNHDA and CDR2 SQIVND (reference sequence). V lost 4 bases and J lost 0, with 16 bases in between.

The gene calls are TRBV6-1 and TRBJ2-5; TRBD2 agrees at 9 bases. Trimming at V came to 8 bases and at J to 4 bases, leaving 11 bases not matched to a gene. The CDR3 sequence is 15 residues long. Germline V CDR1 and CDR2: MNHNS, SASEGT. The CDR3 coding sequence is TGTGCCAGCCTTCCCGGCGATAGCGGGAGAGAGACCCAGTACTTC. Protein product: CASLPGDSGRETQYF.

The J gene is TRBJ2-6, the V gene TRBV7-7; weak D call: TRBD2 (6 bases). Between the trimmed V and J ends, which lost 5 bases and 3 bases, there was a span of 11 bases. The germline V gene encodes CDR1 SSHAT and CDR2 FNYEAQ (reference sequence). This CDR3 is 15 amino acids long. The CDR3 sequence is CASSVGGGGANVLTF. CDR3 DNA: TGTGCCAGCAGCGTCGGGGGTGGTGGGGCCAACGTCCTGACTTTC.

The chain employs TRBV19 and TRBJ1-1; TRBD1 is a possible D gene (5 bases). Germline CDR1 reads LNHDA; CDR2 reads SQIVND (reference sequence). The CDR3 runs 17 residues. Trimming shortened V by 2 bases and J by 1 base, and 17 bases separated the two germline ends. For the CDR3, the DNA is TGTGCCAGTAGTATAATAGGAGGGGCCCTGGGGAACACTGAAGCTTTCTTT. Translating gives CASSIIGGALGNTEAFF.

The V call is TRBV10-3, the J call TRBJ2-1; TRBD2 agrees at 8 bases. The CDR3 has 13 residues. The V gene's germline CDR1 is ENHRY and CDR2 SYGVKD. The trim removed 7 bases at V and 15 bases at J, leaving 14 bases unmatched. The CDR3 DNA sequence: TGTGCCATCAAGAACTCCGGGACTAGAGAAGGGTTCTTC. It encodes CAIKNSGTREGFF.

V gene TRBV18 combines with J gene TRBJ1-2; D is unresolved. Deletions cut 2 bases from V and 6 bases from J, with 16 bases between. Per germline, CDR1 KGHSH and CDR2 LQKENI. The CDR3 has 15 residues. Here the CDR3 reads CASSPSGRSLHGYTF. As DNA, the CDR3 is TGTGCCAGCTCACCATCGGGGAGGTCCCTCCATGGCTACACCTTC.

The chain joins TRBV10-3 to TRBJ2-1, with 10 bases fitting TRBD2. There are 15 residues in the CDR3. The V gene's germline CDR1 is ENHRY and CDR2 SYGVKD. After removal of 2 bases from V and 3 bases from J, the junction contained 1 base not matched to a gene. CDR3 nucleotides: TGTGCCATCAGTGAGCTAGCGGGGGACTACAATGAGCAGTTCTTC. Amino acids: CAISELAGDYNEQFF.

The chain links TRBV6-1 to TRBJ1-2; no clear D. The CDR3 length is 17 residues. Trimming stripped 4 bases from V and 1 base from J, with 19 bases between. Germline V gene lookup returns CDR1 MNHNS and CDR2 SASEGT. The CDR3: CASSGPRQREINYGYTF. The CDR3, as DNA: TGTGCCAGCAGTGGCCCTCGGCAGCGGGAAATTAACTATGGCTACACCTTC.

This clone occurred a few times. The rearrangement uses TRBV6-6 and TRBJ1-1; TRBD1 matches at 7 bases. The CDR3 has 14 amino acids. CDR1 is MNHNY and CDR2 is SVGAGI in the germline V gene (reference sequence). V dropped 8 bases and J dropped 1; count of bases not matched to a gene: 7. The CDR3 bases are TGTGCCAGCGGGTGGGCAGGGGGGAACACTGAAGCTTTCTTT. This sequence encodes CASGWAGGNTEAFF.

V and J are TRBV7-2 and TRBJ2-7; possibly TRBD1 for D (5 bases). The CDR3 contains 14 residues. V was shortened by 5 bases and J by 0 bases, with 11 bases between the two germline ends. Germline assignment: CDR1 SGHTA and CDR2 FQGNSA. Written as DNA, the CDR3 is TGTGCCAGCAGCCCGCCGACAGACTCCTACGAGCAGTACTTC. This encodes CASSPPTDSYEQYF.

The chain is built from TRBV5-6 and TRBJ2-7, with a weak D call TRBD1 (6 bases). V lost 4 bases, J lost 3 bases, and 17 bases lay in between. CDR1 is SGHDT and CDR2 is YYEEEE in the germline V gene. CDR3 length: 15 residues. The CDR3 spells CASSPVAQGDYEQYF. The CDR3 nucleotides are TGTGCCAGCAGCCCCGTGGCACAGGGAGACTACGAGCAGTACTTC.